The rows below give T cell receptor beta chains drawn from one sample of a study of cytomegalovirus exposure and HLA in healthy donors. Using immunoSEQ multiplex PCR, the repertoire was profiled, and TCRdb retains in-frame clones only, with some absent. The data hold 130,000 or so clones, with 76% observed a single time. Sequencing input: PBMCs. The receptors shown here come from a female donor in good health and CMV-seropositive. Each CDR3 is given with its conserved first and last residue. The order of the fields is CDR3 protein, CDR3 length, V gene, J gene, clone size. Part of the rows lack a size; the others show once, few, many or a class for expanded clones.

cdr3_aa: CASSYSGLEEQFF; cdr3_length: 13; v_call: TRBV6-5; j_call: TRBJ2-1; clone_size: .
cdr3_aa: CASSQSPGGYEQYF; cdr3_length: 14; v_call: TRBV4-1; j_call: TRBJ2-7; clone_size: .
cdr3_aa: CASSLEAGGGETQYF; cdr3_length: 15; v_call: TRBV5-6; j_call: TRBJ2-5; clone_size: .
cdr3_aa: CASSYSIAGGYNEQFF; cdr3_length: 16; v_call: TRBV6-6; j_call: TRBJ2-1; clone_size: .
cdr3_aa: CASSSPTSVLETQYF; cdr3_length: 15; v_call: TRBV6-6; j_call: TRBJ2-5; clone_size: .
cdr3_aa: CAWSVGQSFNSPLHF; cdr3_length: 15; v_call: TRBV30; j_call: TRBJ1-6; clone_size: few
cdr3_aa: CASSFPVRLTSSYNEQFF; cdr3_length: 18; v_call: TRBV11-2; j_call: TRBJ2-1; clone_size: .
cdr3_aa: CASSLATSGVRETQYF; cdr3_length: 16; v_call: TRBV5-1; j_call: TRBJ2-5; clone_size: .
cdr3_aa: CAWTADMAGTDTQYF; cdr3_length: 15; v_call: TRBV30; j_call: TRBJ2-3; clone_size: .
cdr3_aa: CASSSQAYEDTQYF; cdr3_length: 14; v_call: TRBV5-8; j_call: TRBJ2-3; clone_size: .
cdr3_aa: CASGTGYGYTF; cdr3_length: 11; v_call: TRBV2; j_call: TRBJ1-2; clone_size: .
cdr3_aa: CASSYVVDLGDTEAFF; cdr3_length: 16; v_call: TRBV6-5; j_call: TRBJ1-1; clone_size: few
cdr3_aa: CASSPTGQPQHF; cdr3_length: 12; v_call: TRBV16; j_call: TRBJ1-5; clone_size: .
cdr3_aa: CASSGLAGGGGEQFF; cdr3_length: 15; v_call: TRBV10-1; j_call: TRBJ2-1; clone_size: .
cdr3_aa: CASSSQGEADTQYF; cdr3_length: 14; v_call: TRBV5-4; j_call: TRBJ2-3; clone_size: once
cdr3_aa: CAWSRFSGNTIYF; cdr3_length: 13; v_call: TRBV30; j_call: TRBJ1-3; clone_size: .
cdr3_aa: CASTGTGGGTEAFF; cdr3_length: 14; v_call: TRBV2; j_call: TRBJ1-1; clone_size: few